This entry describes one TCR beta chain. Its antigen is not identified. The data originate from a study of T cell responses to AZD1222 COVID-19 vaccine. Study results and caveats: At 160-218 and 743-854, vaccine-associated CD4 TCRs were dominant, and they spanned spike. Recipients of AZD1222 seropositive at baseline numbered only 6 or 7. It should be noted that donors were predominantly white British and more often female, and clonal diversity was possibly underestimated. Scientists sampled the repertoires only once the peak T cell response had passed.

Trimming shortened V by 5 bases and J by 4 bases, and 3 bases separated the two germline ends. This CDR3 spans 11 amino acids. Per germline, CDR1 LNHDA and CDR2 SQIVND (reference sequence). Assay used: immunoSEQ multiplex PCR; TCRdb lists only in-frame clones, some missing. The sample contains around 130,000 clones, 88% of which appear only once. This receptor was identified in an adult in good health. The chain carries TRBV19 and TRBJ2-1, with unresolved D. Sequencing used peripheral blood, obtained on day 0 of MenACWY control vaccination. The CDR3 here is CASSAYNEQFF. The DNA for the CDR3 is TGTGCCAGTAGTGCGTACAATGAGCAGTTCTTC.